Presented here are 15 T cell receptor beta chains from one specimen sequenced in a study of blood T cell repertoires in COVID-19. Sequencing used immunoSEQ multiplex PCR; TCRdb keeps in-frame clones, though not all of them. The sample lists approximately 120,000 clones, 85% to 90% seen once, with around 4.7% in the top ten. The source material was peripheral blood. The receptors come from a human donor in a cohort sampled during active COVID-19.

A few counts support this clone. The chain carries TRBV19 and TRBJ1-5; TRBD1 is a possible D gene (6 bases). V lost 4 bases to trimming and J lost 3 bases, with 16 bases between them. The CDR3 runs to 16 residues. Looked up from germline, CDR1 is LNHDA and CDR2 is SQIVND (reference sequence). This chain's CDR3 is CASSTIRTAFNQPQHF. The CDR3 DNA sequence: TGTGCCAGTAGTACGATAAGGACAGCCTTCAATCAGCCCCAGCATTTT.

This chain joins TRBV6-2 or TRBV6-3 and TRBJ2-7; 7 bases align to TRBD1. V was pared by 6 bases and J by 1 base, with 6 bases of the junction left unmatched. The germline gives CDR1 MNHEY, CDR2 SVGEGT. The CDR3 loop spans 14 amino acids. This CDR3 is CASSRTGPSYEQYF. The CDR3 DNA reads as TGTGCCAGCAGCCGGACAGGACCTTCCTACGAGCAGTACTTC.

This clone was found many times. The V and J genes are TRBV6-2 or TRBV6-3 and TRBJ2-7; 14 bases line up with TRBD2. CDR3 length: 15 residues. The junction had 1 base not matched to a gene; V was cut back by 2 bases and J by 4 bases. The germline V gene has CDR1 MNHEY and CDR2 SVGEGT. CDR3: CASSYGLAGGYEQYF. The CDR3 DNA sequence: TGTGCCAGCAGTTACGGACTAGCGGGGGGATACGAGCAGTACTTC.

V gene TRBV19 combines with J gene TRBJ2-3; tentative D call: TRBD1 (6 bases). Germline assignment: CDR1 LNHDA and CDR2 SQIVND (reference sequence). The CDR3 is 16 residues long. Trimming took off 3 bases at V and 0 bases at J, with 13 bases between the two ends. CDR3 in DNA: TGTGCCAGTAGTATTTCCCAGGGGTATAGCACAGATACGCAGTATTTT. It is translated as CASSISQGYSTDTQYF.

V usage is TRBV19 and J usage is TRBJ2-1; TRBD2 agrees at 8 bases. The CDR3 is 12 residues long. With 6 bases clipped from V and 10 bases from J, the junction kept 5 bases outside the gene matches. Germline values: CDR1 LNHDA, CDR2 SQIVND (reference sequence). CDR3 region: CASSREGWEQFF. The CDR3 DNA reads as TGTGCCAGTAGCCGGGAGGGTTGGGAGCAGTTCTTC.

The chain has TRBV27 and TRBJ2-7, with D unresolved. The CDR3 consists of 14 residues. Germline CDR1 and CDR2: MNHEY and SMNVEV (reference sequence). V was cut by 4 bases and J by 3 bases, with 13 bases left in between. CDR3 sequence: CASSSLTSRYEQYF. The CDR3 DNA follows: TGTGCCAGCAGTTCCCTAACTTCCCGCTACGAGCAGTACTTC.

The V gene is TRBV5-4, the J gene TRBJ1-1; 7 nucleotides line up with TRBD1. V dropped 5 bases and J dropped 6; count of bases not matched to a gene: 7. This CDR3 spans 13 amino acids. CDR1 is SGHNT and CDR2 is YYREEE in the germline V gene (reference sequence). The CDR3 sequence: CASSKDRHPEAFF. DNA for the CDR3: TGTGCCAGCAGTAAGGACAGGCATCCTGAAGCTTTCTTT.

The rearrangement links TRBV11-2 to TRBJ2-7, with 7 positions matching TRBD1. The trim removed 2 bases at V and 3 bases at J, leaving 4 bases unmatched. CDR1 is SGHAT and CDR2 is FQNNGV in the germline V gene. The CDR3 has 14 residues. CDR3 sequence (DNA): TGTGCCAGCAGCTTATCCACAGGGGTCTACGAGCAGTACGTC. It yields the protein CASSLSTGVYEQYV.

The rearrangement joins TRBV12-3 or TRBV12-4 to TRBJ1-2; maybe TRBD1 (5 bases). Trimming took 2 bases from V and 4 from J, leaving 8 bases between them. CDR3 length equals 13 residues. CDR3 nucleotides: TGTGCCAGCAGTTTAACGACAGCCTATGGCTACACCTTC. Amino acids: CASSLTTAYGYTF.

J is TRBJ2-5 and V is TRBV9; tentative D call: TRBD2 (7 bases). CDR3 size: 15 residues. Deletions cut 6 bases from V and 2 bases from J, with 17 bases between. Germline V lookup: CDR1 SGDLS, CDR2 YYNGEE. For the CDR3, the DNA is TGTGCCAGCACCTCGGGGGCGGGAGATCAAGAGACCCAGTACTTC. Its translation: CASTSGAGDQETQYF.

This CDR3 is CASSEGYPGNTEAFF. In nucleotides, the CDR3 is TGTGCCAGCAGTGAAGGTTACCCCGGGAACACTGAAGCTTTCTTT. The rearrangement uses TRBV2 and TRBJ1-1; D not resolved. CDR3 length: 15 residues. Between the trimmed V and J ends, which lost 1 base and 1 base, there was a span of 10 bases. CDR1 is SNHLY, CDR2 FYNNEI, per germline. Using reference TRBV2 and TRBJ1-1 for the parts outside the CDR3, the full variable domain is EPEVTQTPSHQVTQMGQEVILRCVPISNHLYFYWYRQILGQKVEFLVSFYNNEISEKSEIFDDQFSVERPDGSNFTLKIRSTKLEDSAMYFCASSEGYPGNTEAFFGQGTRLTVV.

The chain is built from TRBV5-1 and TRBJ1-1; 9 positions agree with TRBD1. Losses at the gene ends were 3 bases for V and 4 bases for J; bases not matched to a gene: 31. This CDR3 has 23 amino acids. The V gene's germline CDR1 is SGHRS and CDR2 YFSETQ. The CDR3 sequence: CASSWAGTGGNIVGTGTSTEAFF. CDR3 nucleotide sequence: TGCGCCAGCAGCTGGGCCGGTACGGGCGGGAACATTGTGGGGACAGGGACTAGCACTGAAGCTTTCTTT. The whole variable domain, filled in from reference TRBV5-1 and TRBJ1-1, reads KAGVTQTPRYLIKTRGQQVTLSCSPISGHRSVSWYQQTPGQGLQFLFEYFSETQRNKGNFPGRFSGRQFSNSRSEMNVSTLELGDSALYLCASSWAGTGGNIVGTGTSTEAFFGQGTRLTVV.

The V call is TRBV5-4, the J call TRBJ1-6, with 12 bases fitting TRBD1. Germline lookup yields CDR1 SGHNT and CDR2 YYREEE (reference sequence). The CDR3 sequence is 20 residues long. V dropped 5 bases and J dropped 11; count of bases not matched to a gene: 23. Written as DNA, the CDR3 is TGTGCCAGCAGTTTTCCGAGTACCGGGGGGTCCGGGACAGGGGGCGCACCCCTCCACTTT. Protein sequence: CASSFPSTGGSGTGGAPLHF.

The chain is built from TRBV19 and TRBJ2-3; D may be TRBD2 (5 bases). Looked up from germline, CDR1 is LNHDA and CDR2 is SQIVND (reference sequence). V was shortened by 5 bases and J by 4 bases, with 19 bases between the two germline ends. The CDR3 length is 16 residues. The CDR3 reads CASSLSRGAGADTQYF. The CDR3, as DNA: TGTGCCAGTAGTCTGAGCCGCGGAGCCGGGGCAGATACGCAGTATTTT.

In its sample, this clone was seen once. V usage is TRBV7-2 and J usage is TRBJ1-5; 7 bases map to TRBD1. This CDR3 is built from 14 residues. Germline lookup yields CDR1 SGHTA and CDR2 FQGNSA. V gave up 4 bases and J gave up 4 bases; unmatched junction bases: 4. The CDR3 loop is CASSSWTGNQPQHF. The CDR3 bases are TGTGCCAGCAGCTCGTGGACAGGAAATCAGCCCCAGCATTTT.